Sequencing of this T cell receptor beta chain was carried out in a study of blood T cell repertoires in COVID-19 (TCRdb year 2020). At the level of the whole study: Samples covering the acute and convalescent phases of COVID-19 were provided by collaborators in the United States, Italy and Spain. The material from the prospective study consisted of cDNA or gDNA derived from T cells, B-cell-depleted T cells, or PBMCs. The dataset comprised deeply sampled blood TCRbeta repertoires from subjects exposed to, actively infected with, or recovered from COVID-19. The repertoires were released in a freely available public database meant as a resource for research on the immune response to SARS-CoV-2. Samples came from the ongoing ImmuneRACE study (first 160 participants) plus 1,254 subjects from 6 global collaborators. Nearly every sample came with metadata listing a de-identified subject ID, COVID-19 status, age in years and sex. Where available, HLA class I and class II types were obtained from metadata supplied by the sample provider rather than from assay-based typing.

TCRbeta CDR3 regions were amplified from genomic DNA by means of the immunoSEQ Assay, a bias-controlled multiplex PCR. Per the original workflow: Nucleated cell counts per sample were estimated from amplification of reference gene primers within the assay. Sequence reads were collapsed and filtered to measure the absolute abundance of every unique TCRbeta CDR3 rearrangement. For each sample, productive Simpson clonality was calculated as the square root of Simpson's diversity index across productive rearrangements. TCRdb took this table from immuneACCESS and kept in-frame rearrangements with V and J called. Such tables lack part of the clones; where checked against another copy, unresolved V genes explain under half of the gap, and the rest is unexplained. V and J calls and clone size follow that table, whereas D and trimming were derived from the DNA. The sample records about 100,000 clones, about 85% of which are singletons. The ten largest account for around 15% of the sample.

Taken from the germline V gene (reference sequence), the CDR1 and CDR2 loops are SEHNR and FQNEAQ. Trimming takes 3 bases from V and 8 bases from J, and the germline ends sit 13 bases apart. Its CDR3 holds 13 amino acids, cysteine through phenylalanine. Kept here is only the CDR3 DNA, which spans 39 bases and is read in frame from base 1. A note on this clone: The antigen it recognizes is unknown. No qualities accompany the bases; no much larger clone lies one base away.

Whole blood was collected in K2EDTA tubes by collaborating institutions according to the institutions' own protocols. For TCRbeta analysis, collaborator samples were shipped as frozen whole blood, as isolated PBMCs, or as DNA extracted from either sample type. Results and caveats for the whole study, not just this receptor: The amount of clinical and demographic metadata varied by source and participant and was provided uncurated.

Sequenced material: peripheral blood. This receptor was taken from a man aged 50 or older with active or convalescent COVID-19. The chain uses TRBV7-9 and TRBJ1-1, with the D segment identity uncertain. Here is the DNA: TGTGCCAGCAGCTTTATGGGGAGGGTGGAAGCTTTCTTT. It is translated as CASSFMGRVEAFF. The reference TRBV7-9 and TRBJ1-1 proteins fill in what lies around the CDR3, so the full variable domain reads DTGVSQNPRHKITKRGQNVTFRCDPISEHNRLYWYRQTLGQGPEFLTYFQNEAQLEKSRLLSDRFSAERPKGSFSTLEIQRTEQGDSAMYLCASSFMGRVEAFFGQGTRLTVV.